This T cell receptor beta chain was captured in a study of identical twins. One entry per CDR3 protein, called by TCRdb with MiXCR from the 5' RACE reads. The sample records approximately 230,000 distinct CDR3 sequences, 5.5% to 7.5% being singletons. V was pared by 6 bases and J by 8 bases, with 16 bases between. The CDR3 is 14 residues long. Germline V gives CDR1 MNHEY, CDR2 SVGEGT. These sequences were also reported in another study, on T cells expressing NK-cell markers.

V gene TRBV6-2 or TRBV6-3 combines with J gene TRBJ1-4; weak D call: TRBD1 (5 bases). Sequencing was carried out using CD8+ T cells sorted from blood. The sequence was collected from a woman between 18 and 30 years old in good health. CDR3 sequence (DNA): TGTGCCAGCAGCTCACAACCAGGGAGGGAAAAACTGTTTTTT. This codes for CASSSQPGREKLFF.